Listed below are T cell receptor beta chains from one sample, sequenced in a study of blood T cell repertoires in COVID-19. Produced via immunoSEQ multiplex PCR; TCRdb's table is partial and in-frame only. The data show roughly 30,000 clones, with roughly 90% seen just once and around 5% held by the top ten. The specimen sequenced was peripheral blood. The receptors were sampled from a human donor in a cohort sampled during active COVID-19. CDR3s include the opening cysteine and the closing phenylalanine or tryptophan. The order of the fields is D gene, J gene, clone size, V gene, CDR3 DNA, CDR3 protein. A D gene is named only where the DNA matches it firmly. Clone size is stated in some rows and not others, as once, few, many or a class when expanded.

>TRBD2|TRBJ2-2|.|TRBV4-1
TGCGCCAGCAGCCAAGGGGCTAGCGGCACCGGGGAGCTGTTTTTT
CASSQGASGTGELFF
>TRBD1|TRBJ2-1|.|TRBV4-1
TGCGCCAGCAGCCAAGACAGGGGGCAATACAATGAGCAGTTCTTC
CASSQDRGQYNEQFF
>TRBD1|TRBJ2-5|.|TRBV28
TGTGCCAGCAGTTTACTGGGACCCACAGGGGGAGAGACCCAGTACTTC
CASSLLGPTGGETQYF
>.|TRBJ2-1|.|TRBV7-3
TGTGCCAGCAGCTTACGGAGCGGCCCCTACAATGAGCAGTTCTTC
CASSLRSGPYNEQFF
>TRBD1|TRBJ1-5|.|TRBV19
TGTGCCAGTAGTACAAGACAGGGAACTAATCAGCCCCAGCATTTT
CASSTRQGTNQPQHF
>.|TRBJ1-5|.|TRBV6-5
TGTGCCAGCAGAGGGGTCCTTAGCAATCAGCCCCAGCATTTT
CASRGVLSNQPQHF
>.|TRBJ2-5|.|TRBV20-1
TGCAGTGCTAGTGTGCGGCCAGGGGAGACCCAGTACTTC
CSASVRPGETQYF
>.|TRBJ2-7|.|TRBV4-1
TGCGCCAGCAGCCAAGATGCGGTTACCCCCTACGAGCAGTACTTC
CASSQDAVTPYEQYF
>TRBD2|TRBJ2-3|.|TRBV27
TGTGCCAGCAGTCCGACCGGACTAGCGGGGGGGCCGGATACGCAGTATTTT
CASSPTGLAGGPDTQYF
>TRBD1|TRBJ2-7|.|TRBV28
TGTGCCAGCAGTTTGGACAGGGTACCCTACGAGCAGTACTTC
CASSLDRVPYEQYF
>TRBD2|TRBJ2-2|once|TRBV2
TGTGCCAGCAAACTAGCGGGGGTGAACACCGGGGAGCTGTTTTTT
CASKLAGVNTGELFF
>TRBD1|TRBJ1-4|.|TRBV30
TGTGCCTGGAGTGACCTCGGGACAGGGGCGAATGAAAAACTGTTTTTT
CAWSDLGTGANEKLFF
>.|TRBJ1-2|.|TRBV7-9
TGTGCCAGCAGCTTGGAGGAGAACTATGGCTACACCTTC
CASSLEENYGYTF
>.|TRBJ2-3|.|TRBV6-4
TGTGCCAGCAGTGGCACGGGGGATACAGATACGCAGTATTTT
CASSGTGDTDTQYF
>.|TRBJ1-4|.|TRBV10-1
TGCGCCAGCAGTGAGCTAGAGGAGACTAATGAAAAACTGTTTTTT
CASSELEETNEKLFF
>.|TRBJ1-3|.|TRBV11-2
TGTGCCAGCAGCTTAGAATTGGGAACGCGGGGCACCATATATTTT
CASSLELGTRGTIYF
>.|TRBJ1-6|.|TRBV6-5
TGTGCCAGCAGACGCGAGGGGGTTCGGTCACCCCTCCACTTT
CASRREGVRSPLHF
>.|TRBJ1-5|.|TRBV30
TGTGCCTGGAACAGGGAGGGACAGCCCCAGCATTTT
CAWNREGQPQHF